This T cell receptor beta chain originates from a study of T-cell reconstitution after alpha-beta-depleted transplantation in children. A few counts support this clonotype. For TCRbeta, the library was prepared with unique molecular identifiers. TCRdb reprocessed the PCR reads via MiXCR and lists one record per CDR3 protein. The repertoire holds roughly 570,000 distinct CDR3 sequences, with approximately 30% as singletons. Germline V gene data show CDR1 as SGHRS and CDR2 as YFSETQ. This CDR3 is built from 12 residues. V was cut by 3 bases and J by 7 bases, with 11 bases left in between. The receptor's source is a boy under two years old with Wiskott-Aldrich syndrome, due to receive a stem cell transplant. The genes are TRBV5-1 and TRBJ2-7, with D possibly matching TRBD1 (6 bases). Sample: PBMCs, taken before TCRalphabeta/CD19-depleted stem cell transplant. CDR3 in amino acids: CASSSDSWEQYF. The CDR3 bases are TGCGCCAGCAGCTCGGACAGTTGGGAGCAGTACTTC.